The rows below give T cell receptor beta chains drawn from one sample of a study of T cell responses to AZD1222 COVID-19 vaccine. TCRdb keeps only in-frame clones here, not all; method: immunoSEQ multiplex PCR. Of approximately 100,000 clones listed, approximately 90% were seen once; the top ten hold roughly 12%. The sample consisted of peripheral blood, taken on day 0 of AZD1222 vaccination. These receptors were obtained from an adult in good health. The CDR3 runs from the conserved cysteine through the conserved F or W. The D gene is left open where the match is weak. Clone size is not always given. Where it is, it says once, few, many or a class for expanded clones.

d_gene,abundance,j_gene,v_gene,CDR3aa,CDR3nt
TRBD2,-,TRBJ2-5,TRBV11-2,CASSAPPGTRSGTQYF,TGTGCCAGCAGCGCCCCCCCGGGGACTAGAAGCGGGACCCAGTACTTC
TRBD2,-,TRBJ2-3,TRBV18,CASSRTSGIRDTQYF,TGTGCCAGCTCACGGACTAGCGGGATTCGGGATACGCAGTATTTT
-,-,TRBJ2-3,TRBV19,CASSQLGVFTDTQYF,TGTGCCAGTAGCCAATTGGGGGTATTTACAGATACGCAGTATTTT
-,-,TRBJ1-2,TRBV28,CASSRLTGLDYGYTF,TGTGCCAGCAGTCGACTAACAGGGCTTGACTATGGCTACACCTTC
-,-,TRBJ2-1,TRBV7-9,CASGVSRKRLADNEQFF,TGTGCCAGTGGCGTCTCGCGCAAGAGGCTAGCCGACAATGAGCAGTTCTTC
-,-,TRBJ1-4,TRBV7-2,CASSLRFNEKLFF,TGTGCCAGCAGCTTACGCTTTAATGAAAAACTGTTTTTT
TRBD2,-,TRBJ2-5,TRBV7-2,CASSWTGTRDVETQYF,TGTGCCAGCAGCTGGACCGGGACTAGAGACGTAGAGACCCAGTACTTC
-,-,TRBJ2-7,TRBV21-1,CASSKPTGGSYEQYF,TGTGCCAGCAGCAAACCCACAGGGGGCTCCTACGAGCAGTACTTC
-,-,TRBJ1-5,TRBV7-8,CASSLVAGTYQPQHF,TGTGCCAGCAGCTTAGTCGCGGGAACTTATCAGCCCCAGCATTTT
-,-,TRBJ2-2,TRBV3-1/TRBV3-2,CASSLRPVNTGELFF,TGTGCCAGCAGCCTTCGGCCAGTGAACACCGGGGAGCTGTTTTTT
-,many,TRBJ1-6,TRBV18,CASSEDSNNSPLHF,TGTGCCAGCTCTGAGGACAGTAATAATTCACCCCTCCACTTT
TRBD1,-,TRBJ1-3,TRBV7-8,CASSTRQGSGNTIYF,TGTGCCAGCAGCACTAGACAGGGAAGTGGAAACACCATATATTTT
-,-,TRBJ1-2,TRBV6-5,CASSPGPNTRGYTF,TGTGCCAGCAGTCCGGGTCCAAACACCCGGGGCTACACCTTC